This entry lists 7 T cell receptor beta chains sequenced from one sample in a study of tumor-infiltrating lymphocytes in primary liver carcinoma. Using a constant-region primer together with ProtoScript II reverse transcriptase, TCR beta cDNA was made from around 500 ng of total RNA. What produced the TCR beta libraries was three nested multiplex PCR rounds using slightly modified ARM-PCR. For 10 cycles apiece, the opening two PCR rounds ran with TRBV1-TRBV30 forward primers and a C-beta reverse primer. In TCRdb, the multiplex PCR reads were re-called with MiXCR into one record per CDR3 protein. The sample records around 25,000 distinct CDR3 sequences, around 84% being singletons. The approximately 17-32 mg bulk tissue piece was not sorted before simultaneous RNA and DNA extraction. Sequenced: liver tumor tissue from sampling region 3. Documented subset: tumor region T3, left-lateral pole. Source of these receptors: a man aged 35 to 55 with primary liver carcinoma and hepatitis B virus infection.

This clonotype ranks as medium-sized (0.01 to 0.1%). The V call is TRBV12-3 or TRBV12-4, the J call TRBJ1-5; TRBD1 agrees at 7 bases. V trimming: 5 bases; J trimming: 7 bases; junction bases outside the gene matches: 5. The CDR3 consists of 13 residues. The DNA of the CDR3 is TGTGCCAGCAGTGAGGGGGCAGGGCAGCCCCAGCATTTT. It yields the protein CASSEGAGQPQHF.

By its share, this clonotype is medium-sized (0.01 to 0.1%). The rearrangement uses TRBV6-5 and TRBJ1-4, with D unclear. The CDR3 loop spans 14 amino acids. Trimming cost V 2 bases and J 4 bases, with 8 bases left between them. The germline CDR1 and CDR2 sequences are MNHEY and SVGAGI. CDR3: CASSYVGNNEKLFF. The CDR3 coding sequence is TGTGCCAGCAGTTACGTGGGGAATAATGAAAAACTGTTTTTT.

This clonotype was picked up one time. The final CDR3 position lacks the conserved phenylalanine or tryptophan, pointing to a likely read error. It is unclear where the CDR3 begins or ends on the DNA, so no DNA is shown, and the CDR3 is as TCRdb lists it. V gene TRBV4-1 combines with J gene TRBJ1-6; TRBD1, as called in the table, went unchecked against the DNA. The CDR3 has 16 residues if both end residues are counted. The V gene's germline CDR1 is MGHRA and CDR2 YSYEKL. The CDR3 loop is CASRHHLQGADSPLNL.

This clonotype rates as large. This chain uses TRBV11-2 with TRBJ2-2; D possibly corresponds to TRBD2 (6 bases). The CDR3 is 15 residues long. The V and J ends lost 3 bases and 0 bases respectively, with 8 bases between them. In germline, CDR1 is SGHAT, CDR2 FQNNGV. The chain's CDR3 is CASSFAGSNTGELFF. CDR3 coding DNA: TGTGCCAGCAGCTTTGCGGGATCGAACACCGGGGAGCTGTTTTTT.

This sequence joins TRBV6-5 and TRBJ2-1; tentatively, D is TRBD2 (6 bases). Germline-derived CDR1 and CDR2 are MNHEY and SVGAGI. There are 11 residues in the CDR3. CDR3 loop: CVIGRGSSKFF. The CDR3, as DNA: TGTGTCATCGGGAGAGGGAGTAGTAAGTTCTTC.

As regards this clonotype: The CDR3 end shows no conserved phenylalanine or tryptophan, and so a read error is likely. The chain uses TRBV12-3 or TRBV12-4 and TRBJ2-7; 11 nucleotides match TRBD1. This CDR3 comprises 15 residues. The CDR3 coding sequence is TGTACCAGCAGCTTAGGACAGGGGGCCAACTACGAGCAGTACCTC. The encoded protein is CTSSLGQGANYEQYL.

Comments on this clonotype: The junction departs from germline at one end; a sequencing error may be responsible. This rearrangement joins TRBV5-6 to TRBJ2-5; no reliable D call. Looked up from germline, CDR1 is SGHDT and CDR2 is YYEEEE. The CDR3 spans 16 residues. The CDR3 DNA is TGTGCCAGCGGCTTGCATCAACTCGGCGGTCGAGAGACCCAATACTTC. Its translation is CASGLHQLGGRETQYF.